Listed here is a single T cell receptor (beta chain). This CDR3 has 15 residues. Germline CDR1 and CDR2: DFQATT and SNEGSKA (reference sequence). Trimming pared 2 bases from V and 8 bases from J, leaving 19 bases between. Primers used in a second PCR of about 7 to 12 cycles were a sample-barcoded 5' primer and a J-beta primer mix. TCRdb called the 5' RACE reads again in MiXCR, with one record for every CDR3 protein. The sample holds about 830,000 distinct CDR3 sequences, less than 80% seen once. The sample is drawn from a study of blood T cells in healthy people across ages. The chain has TRBV20-1 and TRBJ2-1; D is possibly TRBD1 (5 bases). The sample consisted of blood. The sequence came from a man aged 30-40 years in good health. CDR3 sequence (DNA): TGCAGTGCTAGAACCCAGGGTAGTAGGGTCGATGAGCAGTTCTTC. Protein sequence: CSARTQGSRVDEQFF.